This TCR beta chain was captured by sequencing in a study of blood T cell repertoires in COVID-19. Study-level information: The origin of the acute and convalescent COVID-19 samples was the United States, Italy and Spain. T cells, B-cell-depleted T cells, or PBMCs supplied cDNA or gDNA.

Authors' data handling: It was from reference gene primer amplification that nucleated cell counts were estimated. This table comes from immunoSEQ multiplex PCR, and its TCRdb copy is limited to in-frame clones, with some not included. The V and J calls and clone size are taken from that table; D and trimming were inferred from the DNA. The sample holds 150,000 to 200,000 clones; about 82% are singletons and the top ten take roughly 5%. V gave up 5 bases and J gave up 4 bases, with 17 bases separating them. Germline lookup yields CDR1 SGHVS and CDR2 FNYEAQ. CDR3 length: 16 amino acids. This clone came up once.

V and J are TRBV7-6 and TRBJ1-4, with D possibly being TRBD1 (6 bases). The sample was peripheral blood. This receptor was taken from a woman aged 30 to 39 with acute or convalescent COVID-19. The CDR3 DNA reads TGTGCCAGCAGCCCCCTACCCGGGACACTTAATGAAAAACTGTTTTTT. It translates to CASSPLPGTLNEKLFF.